This T cell receptor beta chain appears in the sequencing data of a study of response to subunit inactivated influenza vaccine. Germline loops: CDR1 LGHDT, CDR2 YNNKEL (reference sequence). The CDR3 runs to 16 residues. Unmatched junction bases numbered 9, after V lost 3 bases and J lost 3 bases. TCRdb re-called the RT-PCR reads through MiXCR, storing one row per CDR3 protein. The repertoire has 860,000 or so distinct CDR3 sequences, approximately 22% of them found once; the top ten carry roughly 10%. The sample was PBMCs from blood, taken roughly 5 days after vaccination. The clonotype comes from a man in his fifties or sixties who received an inactivated influenza vaccine. The chain carries TRBV3-1 and TRBJ2-7, with 9 bases identical to TRBD1. CDR3 amino acids: CASSHLLGTGNYEQYF. The CDR3 coding sequence is TGTGCCAGCAGCCACCTCCTCGGGACAGGGAACTACGAGCAGTACTTC.